A single sample gave rise to the 8 T cell receptor beta chains below, sequenced in a study of regulatory T cells in long-lasting Graves disease. The sample's time point: persistent/refractory GD, antithyroid drugs over 5 years with positive TRAb. RNA isolated from PBMCs was used to make the TCR library. Both iRepertoire HTBI primers and Arm-PCR of CDR3 regions were used to build the TCR beta libraries. MiXCR, run by TCRdb on the multiplex PCR reads, gives a single entry per CDR3 protein. The table records roughly 300,000 distinct CDR3 sequences, about 20% of them present only once. The sample was peripheral blood mononuclear cells (PBMCs), taken when the disease was refractory, from a patient treated with antithyroid drugs. The source is a female donor with Graves disease.

This clonotype was detected many times. One end of the junction fails to match germline, which may point to a read error. V is TRBV7-6 and J is TRBJ1-2; a weak D match, TRBD1 (5 bases). This CDR3 comprises 13 residues. Per the germline V gene, CDR1 is SGHVS and CDR2 is FNYEAQ. CDR3 nucleotide sequence: TGCGCCAGCAGCTTAGACAGTAACTATGGCTACACCTTC. Translated: CASSLDSNYGYTF.

This clonotype was counted many times. The chain employs TRBV4-1 and TRBJ1-1, with 9 bases that match TRBD1. The junction had 10 bases not matched to a gene; V was cut back by 8 bases and J by 3 bases. CDR1 MGHRA and CDR2 YSYEKL come from the germline V gene. The CDR3 consists of 15 residues. The DNA for the CDR3 is TGCGCCAGCTCGGGACAGGGTTTGAGGGACACTGAAGCTTTCTTT. This sequence encodes CASSGQGLRDTEAFF.

The rearrangement uses TRBV2 and TRBJ2-3, with 13 bases aligning to TRBD2. The V segment lost 6 bases and the J segment 4 bases; nucleotides outside the gene matches: 7. The CDR3 is made up of 16 amino acids. The germline CDR1 and CDR2 sequences are SNHLY and FYNNEI. CDR3 sequence: CASSPTSGRASDTQYF. The CDR3 nucleotides read TGTGCCAGCAGCCCTACTAGCGGGAGGGCGTCAGATACGCAGTATTTT.

The CDR3, as DNA: TGTGCCAGCAGCTTCCCCGCCATCGATACGCAGTATTTT. Its translation is CASSFPAIDTQYF. The V gene is TRBV11-2, the J gene TRBJ2-3; D is unresolved. CDR3 length: 13 residues. The V gene's germline CDR1 is SGHAT and CDR2 FQNNGV. Trimming took 3 bases from V and 6 from J, leaving 10 bases between them.

The gene calls are TRBV7-8 and TRBJ2-7; tentatively, D is TRBD2 (5 bases). This CDR3 is 13 amino acids long. V was trimmed by 1 base and J by 4 bases, leaving 8 bases between them. Looked up from germline, CDR1 is SGHVS and CDR2 is FQNEAQ. CDR3 protein: CASSLGLLYEQYF. The DNA of the CDR3 is TGTGCCAGCAGCTTAGGACTATTATACGAGCAGTACTTC.

The chain links TRBV7-8 to TRBJ2-2, with D unresolved. Germline V gene lookup returns CDR1 SGHVS and CDR2 FQNEAQ. Trimming cost V 5 bases and J 0 bases, with 10 bases left between them. The CDR3 runs to 15 residues. The CDR3 is CASSLRSSNTGELFF. CDR3 DNA sequence: TGTGCCAGCAGCCTCAGGTCGTCGAACACCGGGGAGCTGTTTTTT.

V gene TRBV12-3 or TRBV12-4 combines with J gene TRBJ1-1, with D tentatively TRBD1 (6 bases). The CDR3 runs 13 residues. Trimming cost V 5 bases and J 4 bases, with 11 bases left between them. The CDR3 sequence: CASSRTEITEAFF. The DNA for the CDR3 is TGTGCCAGCAGTCGGACAGAGATCACTGAAGCTTTCTTT.

This clonotype came up many times. CDR3 protein: CASSPPKGTNTGELFF. For the CDR3, the DNA is TGTGCCAGCTCACCACCGAAGGGGACGAACACCGGGGAGCTGTTTTTT. This chain joins TRBV18 and TRBJ2-2; D is perhaps TRBD1 (5 bases). Germline V gene lookup returns CDR1 KGHSH and CDR2 LQKENI. This CDR3 is built from 16 residues. V lost 0 bases and J lost 0, with 8 bases in between.